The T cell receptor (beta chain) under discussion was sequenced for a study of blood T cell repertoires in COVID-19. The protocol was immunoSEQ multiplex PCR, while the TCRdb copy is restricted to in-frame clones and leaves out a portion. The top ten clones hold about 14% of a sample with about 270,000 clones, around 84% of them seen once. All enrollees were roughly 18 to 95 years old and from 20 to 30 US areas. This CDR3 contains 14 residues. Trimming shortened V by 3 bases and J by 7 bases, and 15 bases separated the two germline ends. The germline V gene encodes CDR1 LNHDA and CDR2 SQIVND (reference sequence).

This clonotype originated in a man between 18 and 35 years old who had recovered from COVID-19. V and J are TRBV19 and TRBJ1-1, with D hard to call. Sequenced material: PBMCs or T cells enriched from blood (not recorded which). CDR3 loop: CASSIKTAGGEAFF. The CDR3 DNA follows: TGTGCCAGTAGTATTAAGACGGCCGGCGGTGAAGCTTTCTTT.